This T cell receptor (beta chain) was recorded in a study of response to subunit inactivated influenza vaccine. Findings and limits, study-wide: The study's authors posited that every seasonal influenza vaccination enlists few new T cells.

In the case of this clonotype: Antigen unknown.

Losses at the gene ends were 7 bases for V and 4 bases for J; bases not matched to a gene: 9. This CDR3 has 14 amino acids. Germline V lookup: CDR1 SQVTM, CDR2 ANQGSEA. TCRdb analysed the RT-PCR reads with MiXCR anew, one entry per CDR3 protein. This table holds about 180,000 distinct CDR3 sequences, around 8.8% found once. Specimen: non-naive T cells sorted from PBMCs, collected on the day of vaccination. The chain uses TRBV29-1 and TRBJ2-3; 9 bases match TRBD2. The receptor's source is a man aged 45-65 years who received an inactivated influenza vaccine. The CDR3 sequence is CSATSGPNSDTQYF. CDR3 coding DNA: TGCAGCGCCACTAGCGGGCCGAACTCAGATACGCAGTATTTT.